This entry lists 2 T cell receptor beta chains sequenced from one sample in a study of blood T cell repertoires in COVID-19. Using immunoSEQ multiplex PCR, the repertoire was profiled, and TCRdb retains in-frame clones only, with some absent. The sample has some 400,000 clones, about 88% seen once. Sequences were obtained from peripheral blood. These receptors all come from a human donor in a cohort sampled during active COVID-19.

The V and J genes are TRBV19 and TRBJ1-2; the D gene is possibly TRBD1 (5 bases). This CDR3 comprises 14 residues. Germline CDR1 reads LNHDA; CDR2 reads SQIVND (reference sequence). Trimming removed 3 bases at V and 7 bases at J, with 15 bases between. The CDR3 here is CASSMQGFPLGYTF. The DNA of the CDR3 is TGTGCCAGTAGTATGCAGGGATTCCCTCTTGGCTACACCTTC.

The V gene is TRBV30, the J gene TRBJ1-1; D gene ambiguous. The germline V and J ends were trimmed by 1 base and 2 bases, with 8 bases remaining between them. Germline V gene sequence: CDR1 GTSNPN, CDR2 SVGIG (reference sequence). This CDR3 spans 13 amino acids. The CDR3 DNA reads TGTGCCTGGAGTGACGAGGGAAACACTGAAGCTTTCTTT. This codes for CAWSDEGNTEAFF.